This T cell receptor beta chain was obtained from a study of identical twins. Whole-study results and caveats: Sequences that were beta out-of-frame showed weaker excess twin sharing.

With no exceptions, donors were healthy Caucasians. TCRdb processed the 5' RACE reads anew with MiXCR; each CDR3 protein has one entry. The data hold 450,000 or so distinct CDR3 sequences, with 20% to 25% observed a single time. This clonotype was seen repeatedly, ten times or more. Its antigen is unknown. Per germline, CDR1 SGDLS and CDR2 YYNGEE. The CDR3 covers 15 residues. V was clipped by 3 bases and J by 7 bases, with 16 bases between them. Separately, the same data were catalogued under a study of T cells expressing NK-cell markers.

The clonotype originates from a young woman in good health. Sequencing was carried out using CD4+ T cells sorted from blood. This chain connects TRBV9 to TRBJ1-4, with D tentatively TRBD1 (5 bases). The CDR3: CASSGEEGAGEKLFF. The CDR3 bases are TGTGCCAGCAGCGGCGAAGAAGGGGCGGGTGAAAAACTGTTTTTT.